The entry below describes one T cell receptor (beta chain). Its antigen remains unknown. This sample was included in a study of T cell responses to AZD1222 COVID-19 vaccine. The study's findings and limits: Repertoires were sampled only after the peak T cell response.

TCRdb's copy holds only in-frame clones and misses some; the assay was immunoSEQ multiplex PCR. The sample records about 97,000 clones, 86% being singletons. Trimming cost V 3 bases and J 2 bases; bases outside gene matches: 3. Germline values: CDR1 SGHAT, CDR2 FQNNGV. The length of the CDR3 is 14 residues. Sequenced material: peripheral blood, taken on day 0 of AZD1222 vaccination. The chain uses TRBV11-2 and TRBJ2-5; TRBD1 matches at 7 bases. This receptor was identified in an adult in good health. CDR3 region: CASSFQGVQETQYF. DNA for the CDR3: TGTGCCAGCAGCTTTCAGGGGGTACAAGAGACCCAGTACTTC. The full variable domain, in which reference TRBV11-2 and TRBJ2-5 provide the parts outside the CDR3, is EAGVAQSPRYKIIEKRQSVAFWCNPISGHATLYWYQQILGQGPKLLIQFQNNGVVDDSQLPKDRFSAERLKGVDSTLKIQPAKLEDSAVYLCASSFQGVQETQYFGPGTRLLVL.